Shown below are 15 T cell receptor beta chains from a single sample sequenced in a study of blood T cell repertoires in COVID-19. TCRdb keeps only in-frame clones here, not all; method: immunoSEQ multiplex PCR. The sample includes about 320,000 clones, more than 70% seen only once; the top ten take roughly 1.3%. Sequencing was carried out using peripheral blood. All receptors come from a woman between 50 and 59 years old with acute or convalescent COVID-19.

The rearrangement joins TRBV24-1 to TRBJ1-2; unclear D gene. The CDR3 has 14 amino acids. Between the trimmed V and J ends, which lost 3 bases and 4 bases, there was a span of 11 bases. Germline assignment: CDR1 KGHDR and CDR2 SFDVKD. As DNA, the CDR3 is TGTGCCACCAGTGATCCCACATTCCTCTATGGCTACACCTTC. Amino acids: CATSDPTFLYGYTF.

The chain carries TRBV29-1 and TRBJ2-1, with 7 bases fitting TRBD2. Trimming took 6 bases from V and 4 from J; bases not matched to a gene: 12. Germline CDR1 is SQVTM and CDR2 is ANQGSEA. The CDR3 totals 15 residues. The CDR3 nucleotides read TGCAGCGTATTGGGGGGGGAGGAATTATACAATGAGCAGTTCTTC. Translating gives CSVLGGEELYNEQFF.

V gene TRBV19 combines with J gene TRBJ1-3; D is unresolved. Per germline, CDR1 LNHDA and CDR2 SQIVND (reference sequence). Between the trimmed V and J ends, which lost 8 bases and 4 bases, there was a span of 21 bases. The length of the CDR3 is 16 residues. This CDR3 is CASSLRGGFRGNTIYF. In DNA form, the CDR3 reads TGTGCCAGTTCACTTCGGGGTGGCTTCAGAGGAAACACCATATATTTT.

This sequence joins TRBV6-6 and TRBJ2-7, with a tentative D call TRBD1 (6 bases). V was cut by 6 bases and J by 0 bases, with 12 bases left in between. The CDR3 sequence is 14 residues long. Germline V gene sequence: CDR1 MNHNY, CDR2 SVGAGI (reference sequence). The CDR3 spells CASRSQGTSYEQYV. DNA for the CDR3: TGTGCCAGCAGGTCTCAGGGGACCTCCTACGAGCAGTACGTC.

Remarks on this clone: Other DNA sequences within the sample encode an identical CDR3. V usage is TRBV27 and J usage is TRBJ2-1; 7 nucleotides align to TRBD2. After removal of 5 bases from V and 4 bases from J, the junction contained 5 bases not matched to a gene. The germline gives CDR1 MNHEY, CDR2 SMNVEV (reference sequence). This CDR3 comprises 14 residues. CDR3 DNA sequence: TGTGCCAGCAGTCTTCGGGAGGATTACAATGAGCAGTTCTTC. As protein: CASSLREDYNEQFF.

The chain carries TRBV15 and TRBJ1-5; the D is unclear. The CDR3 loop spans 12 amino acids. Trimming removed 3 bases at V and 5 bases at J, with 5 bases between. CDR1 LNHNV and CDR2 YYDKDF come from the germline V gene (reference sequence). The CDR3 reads CATSSPYQPQHF. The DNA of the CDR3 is TGTGCCACCAGCAGCCCATATCAGCCCCAGCATTTT.

In DNA form, the CDR3 reads TGTGCCACCTCGGACAGGGTTTATTCACCCCTCCACTTT. It encodes CATSDRVYSPLHF. The chain combines TRBV6-6 with TRBJ1-6; TRBD1 matches 8 bases. The trim removed 10 bases at V and 8 bases at J, leaving 7 bases unmatched. In germline, CDR1 is MNHNY, CDR2 SVGAGI (reference sequence). This CDR3 is 13 amino acids long.

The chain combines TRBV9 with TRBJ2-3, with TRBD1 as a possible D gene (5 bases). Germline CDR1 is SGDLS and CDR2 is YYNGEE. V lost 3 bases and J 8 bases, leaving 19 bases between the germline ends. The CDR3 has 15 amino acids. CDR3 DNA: TGTGCCAGCAGCGGGGTTGTAGGACGCCAGGGTACGCAGTATTTT. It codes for CASSGVVGRQGTQYF.

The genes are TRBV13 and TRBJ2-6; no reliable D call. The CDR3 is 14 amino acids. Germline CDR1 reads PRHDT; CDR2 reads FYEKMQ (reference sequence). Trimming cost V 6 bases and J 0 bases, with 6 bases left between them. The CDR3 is CASRRVSGANVLTF. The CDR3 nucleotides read TGTGCCAGCAGAAGAGTCTCTGGGGCCAACGTCCTGACTTTC.

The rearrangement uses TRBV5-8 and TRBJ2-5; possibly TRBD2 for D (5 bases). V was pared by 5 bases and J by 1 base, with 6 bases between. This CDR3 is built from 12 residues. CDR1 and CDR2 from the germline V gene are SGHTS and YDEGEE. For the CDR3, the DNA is TGTGCCAGCAGTCGGGGCCAAGAGACCCAGTACTTC. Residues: CASSRGQETQYF.

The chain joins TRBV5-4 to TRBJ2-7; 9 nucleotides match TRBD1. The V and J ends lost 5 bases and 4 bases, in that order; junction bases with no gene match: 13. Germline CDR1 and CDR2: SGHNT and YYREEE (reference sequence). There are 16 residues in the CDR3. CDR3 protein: CASSPRGGTGRYEQYF. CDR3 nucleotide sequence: TGTGCCAGCAGTCCCAGGGGGGGGACAGGGAGATACGAGCAGTACTTC.

The CDR3 DNA sequence: TGTGCCAGCAGACCTCCGGGACTAGCGGACTACGAGCAGTACTTC. Translating gives CASRPPGLADYEQYF. This chain joins TRBV6-6 and TRBJ2-7; 11 bases fit TRBD2. V lost 6 bases and J lost 3; bases outside the gene matches: 7. Germline CDR1 is MNHNY and CDR2 is SVGAGI (reference sequence). The CDR3 runs 15 residues.

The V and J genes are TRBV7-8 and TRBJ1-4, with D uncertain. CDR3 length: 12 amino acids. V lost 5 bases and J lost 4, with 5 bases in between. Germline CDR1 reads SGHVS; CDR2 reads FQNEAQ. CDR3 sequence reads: CASSVHNEKLFF. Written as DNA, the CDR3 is TGTGCCAGCAGCGTTCATAATGAAAAACTGTTTTTT.

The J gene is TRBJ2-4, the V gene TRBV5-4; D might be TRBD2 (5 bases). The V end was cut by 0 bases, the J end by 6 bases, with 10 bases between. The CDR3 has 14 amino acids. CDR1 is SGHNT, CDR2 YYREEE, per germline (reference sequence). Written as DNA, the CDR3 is TGTGCCAGCAGCTTGGCTTCCGGGGTAAACATTCAGTACTTC. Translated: CASSLASGVNIQYF.

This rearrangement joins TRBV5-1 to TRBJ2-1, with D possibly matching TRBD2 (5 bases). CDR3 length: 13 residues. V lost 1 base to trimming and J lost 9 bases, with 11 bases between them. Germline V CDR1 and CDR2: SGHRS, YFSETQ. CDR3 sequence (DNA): TGCGCCAGCAGCTTGCTAGCTGGTGGTGAGCAGTTCTTC. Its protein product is CASSLLAGGEQFF.